The source of this T cell receptor (beta chain) is a study of tumor-infiltrating lymphocytes in primary liver carcinoma. Study as a whole: Resection treated the patients' primary liver carcinoma.

In addition to blood RNA drawn from unsorted whole blood, germline DNA was extracted. CDR1 is MNHEY and CDR2 is SVGAGI in the germline V gene. There are 14 residues in the CDR3. The V gene lost 10 bases and the J gene lost 4 bases, with 17 bases spanning the gap. Ten or more counts support this clonotype. With around 490 ng total RNA as template and a constant-region primer, TCR beta cDNA was made. A slightly modified ARM-PCR protocol with three nested multiplex PCR rounds produced these TCR beta libraries. Use of TRBV1-TRBV30 forward primers with a C-beta reverse primer characterized the first two PCR rounds, which lasted about 10 cycles each. TCRdb reanalysed the multiplex PCR reads using MiXCR and keeps one entry per CDR3 protein. The sample contains about 200,000 distinct CDR3 sequences, around 60% of which appear only once.

This clonotype was sampled from a woman between 55 and 75 years old with primary liver carcinoma and hepatitis B virus infection. The sequenced sample was peripheral blood. The J gene is TRBJ2-1, the V gene TRBV6-5; a weak D match, TRBD2 (5 bases). In DNA, the CDR3 is TGTGCCACCCAACGGGGATGGGCTTACAATGAGCAGTTCTTC. Translating it yields CATQRGWAYNEQFF.